The 18 T cell receptor beta chains given below trace back to one sample, sequenced in a study of blood T cells in healthy people across ages. Next came a second PCR, run for about 6 to 12 cycles, which used a sample-barcoded 5' primer along with a J-beta primer mix. TCRdb reprocessed the 5' RACE reads via MiXCR and lists one record per CDR3 protein. The table includes 600,000 to 1,000,000 distinct CDR3 sequences, 25% detected once. Another study also made use of these data, one on T cells of mothers and their children.

The specimen sequenced was blood. These TCRs come from a boy younger than 18 in good health.

The V and J genes are TRBV11-2 and TRBJ1-2; D ambiguous. Looked up from germline, CDR1 is SGHAT and CDR2 is FQNNGV. V lost 0 bases, J lost 5 bases, and 13 bases lay in between. The CDR3 is 15 residues long. CDR3 DNA sequence: TGTGCCAGCAGCTTAGATCGGGTTTACCGGTATGGCTACACCTTC. Amino acid sequence: CASSLDRVYRYGYTF.

The rearrangement uses TRBV6-2 or TRBV6-3 and TRBJ2-1, with D tentatively TRBD2 (5 bases). The CDR3 runs to 14 residues. From germline, CDR1 is MNHEY and CDR2 SVGEGT. With 7 bases removed from V and 2 bases from J, the gap between germline ends came to 12 bases. The CDR3 nucleotides read TGTGCCAGCACTCGGGAAACAGCCTACAATGAGCAGTTCTTC. Its protein is CASTRETAYNEQFF.

The table lists this clonotype with a few counts. The chain has TRBV11-2 and TRBJ2-5; 8 nucleotides line up with TRBD1. CDR1 is SGHAT, CDR2 FQNNGV, per germline. CDR3 length: 15 amino acids. V dropped 4 bases and J dropped 5; count of bases not matched to a gene: 9. The CDR3 sequence: CASSSPTGAGETQYF. DNA for the CDR3: TGTGCCAGCAGCTCACCGACAGGGGCAGGCGAGACCCAGTACTTC.

As to this clonotype: The final CDR3 position lacks the conserved phenylalanine or tryptophan, pointing to a likely read error. The chain carries TRBV9 and TRBJ1-2, with TRBD1 matching 7 bases. The CDR3 consists of 14 residues. The germline gives CDR1 SGDLS, CDR2 YYNGEE. The V gene end was trimmed by 2 bases and the J gene end by 8 bases; junction bases not matched to a gene: 9. The CDR3 DNA is TGTGCCAGCAGCGTTGGACAGGTGGGGACCGGCTACACCCTC. Its translation is CASSVGQVGTGYTL.

The sample holds a few counts of this clonotype. The V call is TRBV7-2, the J call TRBJ2-7, with TRBD2 matching over 10 bases. V shed 0 bases, J shed 2 bases, and the junction held 4 bases outside the gene matches. This CDR3 region has 16 residues. Germline V gene data show CDR1 as SGHTA and CDR2 as FQGNSA. The CDR3 region has the DNA TGTGCCAGCAGCTTAGCGTCAGCGGGAGGGCCCTACGAGCAGTACTTC. Protein product: CASSLASAGGPYEQYF.

This clonotype was counted a few times. This chain joins TRBV27 and TRBJ2-3; 7 nucleotides agree with TRBD2. This CDR3 is built from 15 residues. The germline V gene encodes CDR1 MNHEY and CDR2 SMNVEV (reference sequence). V gave up 4 bases and J gave up 0 bases; unmatched junction bases: 4. CDR3 region: CASSSGDYSTDTQYF. CDR3 nucleotides: TGTGCCAGCAGTTCGGGGGACTATAGCACAGATACGCAGTATTTT.

As regards this clonotype: A read error may explain this, as a much larger clone is one base away. The chain uses TRBV6-2 or TRBV6-3 and TRBJ2-7; TRBD1 matches at 7 bases. CDR1 is MNHEY and CDR2 is SVGEGT in the germline V gene. The CDR3 consists of 13 residues. V lost 6 bases and J lost 2; bases outside the gene matches: 4. As DNA, the CDR3 is TGTGCCAGCAGATCGACAGGGACCTACGAGCAGTACTTC. It encodes CASRSTGTYEQYF.

Comment on this clonotype: A much larger clone lies a single base off, so this may be a read error. V usage is TRBV6-2 or TRBV6-3 and J usage is TRBJ2-3; the D gene is possibly TRBD1 (5 bases). Trimming cost V 6 bases and J 2 bases, with 12 bases left between them. CDR3 length equals 14 residues. Per the germline V gene, CDR1 is MNHEY and CDR2 is SVGEGT. As DNA, the CDR3 is TGTGCCAGCAGCCCGACAGAGCCCACAGATACGCAGTATTTT. It yields the protein CASSPTEPTDTQYF.

The chain joins TRBV7-2 to TRBJ1-6, with D unclear. The germline gives CDR1 SGHTA, CDR2 FQGNSA. The CDR3 loop spans 15 amino acids. V was shortened by 1 base and J by 1 base, with 5 bases between the two germline ends. In DNA form, the CDR3 reads TGTGCCAGCAGCTTAGTCAAGTCCTATAATTCACCCCTCCACTTT. Translating it yields CASSLVKSYNSPLHF. The full variable domain, with the rest looked up from reference TRBV7-2 and TRBJ1-6, is GAGVSQSPSNKVTEKGKDVELRCDPISGHTALYWYRQSLGQGLEFLIYFQGNSAPDKSGLPSDRFSAERTGGSVSTLTIQRTQQEDSAVYLCASSLVKSYNSPLHFGNGTRLTVT.

The chain employs TRBV5-1 and TRBJ2-5; 7 bases align to TRBD2. The length of the CDR3 is 14 residues. Unmatched junction bases numbered 7, after V lost 3 bases and J lost 5 bases. Per the germline V gene, CDR1 is SGHRS and CDR2 is YFSETQ. The chain's CDR3 is CASSWSGTGETQYF. The CDR3 DNA is TGCGCCAGCAGCTGGAGCGGGACGGGGGAGACCCAGTACTTC. The variable domain in full, with the rest retrieved from reference TRBV5-1 and TRBJ2-5, is KAGVTQTPRYLIKTRGQQVTLSCSPISGHRSVSWYQQTPGQGLQFLFEYFSETQRNKGNFPGRFSGRQFSNSRSEMNVSTLELGDSALYLCASSWSGTGETQYFGPGTRLLVL.

The V gene is TRBV27, the J gene TRBJ1-2, with 10 bases identical to TRBD1. V shed 5 bases, J shed 4 bases, and the junction held 7 bases outside the gene matches. The CDR3 totals 15 residues. Germline CDR1 reads MNHEY; CDR2 reads SMNVEV (reference sequence). CDR3 amino acids: CASSLRTGGLYGYTF. DNA of the CDR3: TGTGCCAGCAGTCTCCGGACAGGGGGACTCTATGGCTACACCTTC.

Concerning this clonotype itself: Relative to the germline gene, one junction end is altered; a read error may explain this. The V gene is TRBV7-8, the J gene TRBJ2-3, with D maybe TRBD2 (6 bases). The CDR3 length is 15 residues. Germline loops: CDR1 SGHVS, CDR2 FQNEAQ. The CDR3 nucleotides read TGTGCCAGCAGCTTAGCCCCCGGGAGAGAGGATATGCAGTATTTT. It codes for CASSLAPGREDMQYF.

V gene TRBV4-3 combines with J gene TRBJ2-7; the match to TRBD1 covers 9 bases. With 0 bases clipped from V and 3 bases from J, the junction kept 6 bases outside the gene matches. Germline loops: CDR1 LGHNA, CDR2 YSLEER. This CDR3 is built from 16 residues. The CDR3 spells CASSQDTDRGGYEQYF. The CDR3 nucleotides are TGCGCCAGCAGCCAAGATACCGACAGGGGGGGCTACGAGCAGTACTTC.

This clonotype was observed a few times. The V call is TRBV7-6, the J call TRBJ2-3; no clear D gene. Germline V gene lookup returns CDR1 SGHVS and CDR2 FNYEAQ. V was cut by 5 bases and J by 6 bases, with 18 bases left in between. The CDR3 sequence is 15 residues long. CDR3 amino acids: CASSPALPPGDTQYF. Written as DNA, the CDR3 is TGTGCCAGCAGCCCAGCCCTCCCCCCCGGGGATACGCAGTATTTT.

The CDR3 sequence: CSARPYTSGTDTQYF. CDR3 coding DNA: TGCAGTGCTAGACCTTATACTAGCGGCACAGATACGCAGTATTTT. The rearrangement links TRBV20-1 to TRBJ2-3; TRBD2 aligns across 7 bases. V lost 2 bases and J lost 1; bases outside the gene matches: 6. Germline V gives CDR1 DFQATT, CDR2 SNEGSKA (reference sequence). The CDR3 covers 15 residues.

This clonotype was seen a few times. Here the CDR3 reads CSARDQGGLGGYTF. CDR3 sequence (DNA): TGCAGTGCTAGAGATCAGGGCGGGCTGGGTGGCTACACCTTC. The gene calls are TRBV20-1 and TRBJ1-2, with D perhaps TRBD1 (5 bases). Germline assignment: CDR1 DFQATT and CDR2 SNEGSKA (reference sequence). The CDR3 sequence is 14 residues long. Trimming cost V 0 bases and J 7 bases, with 15 bases left between them.

The chain is built from TRBV20-1 and TRBJ1-2, with D perhaps matching TRBD1 (6 bases). V gave up 3 bases and J gave up 3 bases, with 23 bases separating them. In germline, CDR1 is DFQATT, CDR2 SNEGSKA (reference sequence). This CDR3 spans 17 amino acids. CDR3 in DNA: TGCAGTGCTAGTTTTTACGATGGGGGCGTAATGGACTATGGCTACACCTTC. This sequence encodes CSASFYDGGVMDYGYTF.

This clonotype was picked up a small number of times. The junction departs from germline at one end; a sequencing error may be responsible. The chain links TRBV6-2 or TRBV6-3 to TRBJ2-5; 8 bases fit TRBD1. The J call may be faulty, since TRBJ2-7 better matches the DNA end. CDR3 size: 15 residues. CDR1 and CDR2 (germline): MNHEY, SVGEGT. The DNA of the CDR3 is TGTGCCAGTAGTTACTCGGGAGACAGGGGCTACGAGCAGTACTTC. Its translation is CASSYSGDRGYEQYF.